This passage covers 17 T cell receptor beta chains from one sample sequenced in a study of CD8+CD57+ T cells in acquired aplastic anemia. Genomic DNA provided the template from which TCR beta VDJ and CDR3 profiles were obtained. TCRdb used MiXCR to reprocess the reads, holding one entry per CDR3 protein. The sample records 400,000 to 450,000 distinct CDR3 sequences, 65% to 80% being singletons. The sequenced sample consisted of sorted CD4+, CD8+, or CD8+CD57+ T cells (not recorded which) from PBMCs. The receptor set was obtained from a human donor in good health, serving as a control.

There are many counts of this clonotype. V is TRBV5-1 and J is TRBJ1-1, with TRBD1 as a possible D gene (5 bases). The CDR3 consists of 13 residues. Germline values: CDR1 SGHRS, CDR2 YFSETQ. Trimming removed 5 bases at V and 0 bases at J, with 8 bases between. DNA for the CDR3: TGCGCCAGCAGAGAGGGGTTGAACACTGAAGCTTTCTTT. Its translation: CASREGLNTEAFF.

This clonotype was seen many times. The rearrangement joins TRBV6-5 to TRBJ1-2; 10 bases fit TRBD1. J was trimmed by 4 bases and V by 9 bases; bases with no gene match: 20. This CDR3 has 18 amino acids. In germline, CDR1 is MNHEY, CDR2 SVGAGI. The CDR3 sequence is CASQPIIPGQGLVYGYTF. The CDR3 nucleotides are TGTGCCAGTCAGCCTATAATTCCGGGACAGGGGCTAGTCTATGGCTACACCTTC.

The chain carries TRBV2 and TRBJ2-1, with D possibly being TRBD1 (5 bases). Germline V gene lookup returns CDR1 SNHLY and CDR2 FYNNEI. The CDR3 is 15 residues long. The ends were cut back, 6 bases at V and 7 bases at J, with 19 bases in the middle. CDR3 amino acids: CASSLARDRKNEQFF. For the CDR3, the DNA is TGTGCCAGCAGCTTGGCCAGGGATCGGAAAAATGAGCAGTTCTTC.

The chain carries TRBV9 and TRBJ2-1; the D is unclear. V was cut by 5 bases and J by 0 bases, with 15 bases left in between. Germline V lookup: CDR1 SGDLS, CDR2 YYNGEE. The CDR3 loop spans 16 amino acids. The CDR3 DNA reads as TGTGCCAGCAGTAACTGGCAGCCACTCTCCTACAATGAGCAGTTCTTC. This gives the protein CASSNWQPLSYNEQFF. Based on the CDR3 plus reference TRBV9 and TRBJ2-1, the full variable domain is DSGVTQTPKHLITATGQRVTLRCSPRSGDLSVYWYQQSLDQGLQFLIQYYNGEERAKGNILERFSAQQFPDLHSELNLSSLELGDSALYFCASSNWQPLSYNEQFFGPGTRLTVL.

Points on this clonotype: Since no conserved phenylalanine or tryptophan closes the CDR3, a read error is the likely cause. The DNA is left out, because the CDR3 cannot be placed on it with certainty; the CDR3 is given as TCRdb lists it. The J gene is TRBJ1-2, the V gene TRBV2; TRBD1, as called in the table, went unchecked against the DNA. The germline CDR1 and CDR2 sequences are SNHLY and FYNNEI. The CDR3 length is 15 residues, termini included. CDR3 sequence reads: CASIKTGRFGYTFGS.

The V call is TRBV7-2, the J call TRBJ1-5; unclear D gene. The CDR3 runs to 15 residues. The germline V and J ends were trimmed by 2 bases and 8 bases, with 16 bases remaining between them. In germline, CDR1 is SGHTA, CDR2 FQGNSA. For the CDR3, the DNA is TGTGCCAGCAGCTTATCGGAGGGCAGCAAGGAGCCCCAGCATTTT. Its protein product is CASSLSEGSKEPQHF.

Note on this clonotype: Germline is not matched at one junction end, which may reflect a read error. V is TRBV7-2 and J is TRBJ2-2; D is perhaps TRBD2 (6 bases). The germline V gene encodes CDR1 SGHTA and CDR2 FQGNSA. CDR3 length equals 14 residues. In DNA, the CDR3 is TGTGCCAGCAGCTTATTGTCTGCAGCCGGGGAGGTGTTGTTT. It translates to CASSLLSAAGEVLF. Supplemented by reference TRBV7-2 and TRBJ2-2, the full variable domain reads GAGVSQSPSNKVTEKGKDVELRCDPISGHTALYWYRQSLGQGLEFLIYFQGNSAPDKSGLPSDRFSAERTGGSVSTLTIQRTQQEDSAVYLCASSLLSAAGEVLFGEGSRLTVL.

The chain employs TRBV12-3 or TRBV12-4 and TRBJ1-5; 7 bases agree with TRBD1. This CDR3 spans 16 amino acids. The ends lost 6 bases at V and 4 bases at J; junction bases unmatched: 12. The CDR3 region has the DNA TGTGCCAGCAGATTCTCCCCAGGACAGGAAAATCAGCCCCAGCATTTT. Protein sequence: CASRFSPGQENQPQHF.

There are a few counts of this clonotype. A clone one base away is much larger, so this may be a read error. Written as DNA, the CDR3 is TGTGCCATCAGCGAATCTCAGGGGTACACTGAAGCTTTCTTT. It encodes CAISESQGYTEAFF. This sequence joins TRBV10-3 and TRBJ1-1, with D perhaps matching TRBD1 (6 bases). Germline CDR1 and CDR2: ENHRY and SYGVKD. CDR3 size: 14 residues. Between the trimmed V and J ends, which lost 6 bases and 3 bases, there was a span of 14 bases.

Worth noting for this clonotype: A much larger clone sits a single nucleotide away, making a read error possible. The genes are TRBV29-1 and TRBJ2-7; D call uncertain. The germline V gene has CDR1 SQVTM and CDR2 ANQGSEA. The CDR3 spans 11 residues. V was pared by 6 bases and J by 0 bases, with 6 bases between. The CDR3 loop reads CSVLGSYEQYF. The CDR3 DNA reads as TGCAGCGTCCTTGGCTCCTACGAGCAGTACTTC.

Many counts were recorded for this clonotype. The chain couples TRBV6-6 to TRBJ2-6; D remains ambiguous. V was shortened by 10 bases and J by 0 bases, with 7 bases between the two germline ends. This CDR3 has 13 amino acids. Germline V gene sequence: CDR1 MNHNY, CDR2 SVGAGI (reference sequence). The CDR3 DNA follows: TGTGCCACCCTCGGCTCTGGGGCCAACGTCCTGACTTTC. Protein: CATLGSGANVLTF.

The gene calls are TRBV7-2 and TRBJ2-3, with a tentative D call TRBD2 (5 bases). The length of the CDR3 is 16 residues. Trimming cost V 2 bases and J 12 bases, with 24 bases left between them. CDR1 and CDR2 (germline): SGHTA, FQGNSA. CDR3 in amino acids: CASSLSGRSYEQYQYF. CDR3 coding DNA: TGTGCCAGCAGCTTATCGGGAAGGTCCTACGAGCAGTACCAGTATTTT.

There are many counts of this clonotype. The V call is TRBV27, the J call TRBJ2-7; TRBD1 matches at 7 bases. CDR1 and CDR2 (germline): MNHEY, SMNVEV (reference sequence). The V and J ends lost 6 bases and 3 bases, in that order; junction bases with no gene match: 8. The CDR3 is 14 amino acids. The CDR3 nucleotides read TGTGCCAGCAGCCGATGGGACAGAAACTACGAGCAGTACTTC. Encoded protein: CASSRWDRNYEQYF.

V is TRBV12-3 or TRBV12-4 and J is TRBJ1-2; D not certain. V was clipped by 6 bases and J by 3 bases, with 11 bases between them. This CDR3 is 13 amino acids long. The CDR3 DNA follows: TGTGCCAGCAGCCCCGGGCCGGACTATGGCTACACCTTC. This encodes CASSPGPDYGYTF.

V and J are TRBV6-1 and TRBJ1-6; D gene ambiguous. This CDR3 comprises 13 residues. CDR1 and CDR2 (germline): MNHNS, SASEGT. V lost 1 base to trimming and J lost 11 bases, with 9 bases between them. The CDR3 protein is CASSEGPRAPLHF. CDR3 sequence (DNA): TGTGCCAGCAGTGAAGGGCCTCGGGCACCCCTCCACTTT.

V and J are TRBV5-1 and TRBJ1-1; D perhaps matches TRBD1 (5 bases). CDR3 length: 17 amino acids. Trimming cost V 0 bases and J 0 bases, with 15 bases left between them. The germline V gene encodes CDR1 SGHRS and CDR2 YFSETQ. The CDR3 DNA follows: TGCGCCAGCAGCTTGGGTCATATCGGACATATGAACACTGAAGCTTTCTTT. It encodes CASSLGHIGHMNTEAFF. The full variable domain, completed using reference TRBV5-1 and TRBJ1-1, is KAGVTQTPRYLIKTRGQQVTLSCSPISGHRSVSWYQQTPGQGLQFLFEYFSETQRNKGNFPGRFSGRQFSNSRSEMNVSTLELGDSALYLCASSLGHIGHMNTEAFFGQGTRLTVV.

This clonotype was found many times. The chain carries TRBV7-9 and TRBJ2-7, with D possibly being TRBD1 (5 bases). The CDR3 runs 15 residues. Germline assignment: CDR1 SEHNR and CDR2 FQNEAQ (reference sequence). V shed 1 base and J shed 4 bases, with 14 bases lying between them. CDR3 sequence: CASSLEGRAQYEQYF. CDR3 coding DNA: TGTGCCAGCAGCTTAGAGGGCAGGGCCCAATACGAGCAGTACTTC.